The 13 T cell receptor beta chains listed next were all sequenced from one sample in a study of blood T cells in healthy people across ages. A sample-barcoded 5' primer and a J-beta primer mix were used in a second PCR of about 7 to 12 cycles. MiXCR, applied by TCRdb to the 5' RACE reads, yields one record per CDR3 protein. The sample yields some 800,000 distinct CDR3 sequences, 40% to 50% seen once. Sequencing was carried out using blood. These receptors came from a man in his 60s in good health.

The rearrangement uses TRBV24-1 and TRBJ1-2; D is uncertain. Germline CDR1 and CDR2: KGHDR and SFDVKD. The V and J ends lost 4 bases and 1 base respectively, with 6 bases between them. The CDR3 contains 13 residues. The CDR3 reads CATSDPINYGYTF. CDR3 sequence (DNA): TGTGCCACCAGTGACCCAATTAACTATGGCTACACCTTC.

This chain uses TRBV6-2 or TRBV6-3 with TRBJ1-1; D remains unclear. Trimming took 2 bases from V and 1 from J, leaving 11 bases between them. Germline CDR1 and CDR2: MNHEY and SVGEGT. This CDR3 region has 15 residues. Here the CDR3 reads CASSYGSGWNTEAFF. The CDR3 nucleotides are TGTGCCAGCAGTTACGGATCAGGTTGGAACACTGAAGCTTTCTTT.

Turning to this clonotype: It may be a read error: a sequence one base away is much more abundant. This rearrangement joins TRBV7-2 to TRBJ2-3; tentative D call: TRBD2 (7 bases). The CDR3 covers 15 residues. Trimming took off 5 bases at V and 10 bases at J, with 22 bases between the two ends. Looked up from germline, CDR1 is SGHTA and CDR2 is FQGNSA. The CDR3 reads CASSPGGPPRDAQYF. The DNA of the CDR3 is TGTGCCAGCAGCCCCGGGGGGCCTCCCCGGGACGCGCAGTATTTT.

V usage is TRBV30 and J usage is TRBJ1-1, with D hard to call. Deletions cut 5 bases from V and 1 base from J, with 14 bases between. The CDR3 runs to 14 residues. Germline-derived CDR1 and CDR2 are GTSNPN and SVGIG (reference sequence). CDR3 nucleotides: TGTGCCTGGGCCCAGGTTGCAGAGAACACTGAAGCTTTCTTT. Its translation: CAWAQVAENTEAFF.

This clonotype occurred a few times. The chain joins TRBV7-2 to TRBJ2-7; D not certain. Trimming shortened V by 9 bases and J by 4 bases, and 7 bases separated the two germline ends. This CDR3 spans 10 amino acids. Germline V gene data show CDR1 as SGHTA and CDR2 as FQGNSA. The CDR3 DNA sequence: TGTGCCAGGTCCCCGTACGAGCAGTACTTC. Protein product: CARSPYEQYF.

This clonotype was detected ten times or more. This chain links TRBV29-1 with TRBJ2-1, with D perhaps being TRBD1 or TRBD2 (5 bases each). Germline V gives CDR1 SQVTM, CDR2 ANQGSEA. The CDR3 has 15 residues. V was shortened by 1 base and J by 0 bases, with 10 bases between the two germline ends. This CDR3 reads CSVEVWGSSYNEQFF. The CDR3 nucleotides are TGCAGCGTTGAAGTCTGGGGGAGCTCCTACAATGAGCAGTTCTTC.

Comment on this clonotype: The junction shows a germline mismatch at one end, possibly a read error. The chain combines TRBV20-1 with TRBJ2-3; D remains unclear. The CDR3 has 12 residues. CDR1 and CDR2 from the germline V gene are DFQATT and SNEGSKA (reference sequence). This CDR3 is CSVRAPQDTQYF. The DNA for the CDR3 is TGCAGTGTTAGAGCCCCACAGGATACGCAGTATTTT.

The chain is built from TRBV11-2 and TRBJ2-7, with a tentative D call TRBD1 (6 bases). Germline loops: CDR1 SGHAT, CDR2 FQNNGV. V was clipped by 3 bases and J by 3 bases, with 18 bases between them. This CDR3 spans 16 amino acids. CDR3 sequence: CASSFRDTQGGYEQYF. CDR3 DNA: TGTGCCAGCAGCTTCCGGGACACCCAAGGCGGCTACGAGCAGTACTTC.

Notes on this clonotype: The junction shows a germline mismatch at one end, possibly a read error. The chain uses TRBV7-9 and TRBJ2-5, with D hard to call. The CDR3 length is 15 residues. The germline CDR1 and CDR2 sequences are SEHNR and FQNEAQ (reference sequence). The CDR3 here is CANSLFAVLQETQYF. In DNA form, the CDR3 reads TGTGCCAACAGCTTATTTGCGGTCCTACAAGAGACCCAGTACTTC.

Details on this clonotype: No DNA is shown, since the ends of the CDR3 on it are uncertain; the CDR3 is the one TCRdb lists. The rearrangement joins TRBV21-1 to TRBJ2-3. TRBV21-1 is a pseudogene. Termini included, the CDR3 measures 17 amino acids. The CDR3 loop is CASSKPPVGIGTDTQYF.

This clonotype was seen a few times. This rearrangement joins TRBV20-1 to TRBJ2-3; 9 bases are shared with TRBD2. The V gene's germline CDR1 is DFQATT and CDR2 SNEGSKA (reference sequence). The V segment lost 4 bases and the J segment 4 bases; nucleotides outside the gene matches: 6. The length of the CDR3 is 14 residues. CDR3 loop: CSAIPTSGADTQYF. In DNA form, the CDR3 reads TGCAGTGCTATCCCGACTAGCGGAGCAGATACGCAGTATTTT.

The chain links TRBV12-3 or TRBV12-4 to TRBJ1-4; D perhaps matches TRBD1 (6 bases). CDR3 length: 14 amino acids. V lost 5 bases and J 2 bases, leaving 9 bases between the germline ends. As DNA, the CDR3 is TGTGCCAGCAGTCCGCAGGGGACTAATGAAAAACTGTTTTTT. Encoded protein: CASSPQGTNEKLFF.

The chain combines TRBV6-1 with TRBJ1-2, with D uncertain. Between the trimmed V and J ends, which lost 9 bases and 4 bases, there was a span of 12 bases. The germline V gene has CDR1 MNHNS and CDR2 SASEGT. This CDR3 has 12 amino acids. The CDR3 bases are TGTGCCAGGGGCGAGGGAACCTATGGCTACACCTTC. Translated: CARGEGTYGYTF.